These 30 T cell receptor beta chains originate from one sample sequenced in a study of identical twins' blood T cells. TCRdb recomputed calls from the 5' RACE reads with MiXCR, one row per CDR3 protein. The repertoire includes around 380,000 distinct CDR3 sequences, approximately 30% of them detected once, and roughly 6.1% sits in the top ten. Material for sequencing was PBMCs. All receptors come from a woman aged 18-55 years in good health.

The V call is TRBV7-9, the J call TRBJ2-7; D not resolved. Germline CDR1 and CDR2: SEHNR and FQNEAQ (reference sequence). V was shortened by 1 base and J by 10 bases, with 11 bases between the two germline ends. CDR3 size: 12 residues. This chain's CDR3 is CASSLDKFAQYF. Written as DNA, the CDR3 is TGTGCCAGCAGCTTAGATAAGTTTGCTCAGTACTTC. Filled out from reference TRBV7-9 and TRBJ2-7, the complete variable domain reads DTGVSQNPRHKITKRGQNVTFRCDPISEHNRLYWYRQTLGQGPEFLTYFQNEAQLEKSRLLSDRFSAERPKGSFSTLEIQRTEQGDSAMYLCASSLDKFAQYFGPGTRLTVT.

The rearrangement joins TRBV28 to TRBJ2-1, with a tentative D call TRBD1 (6 bases). V was trimmed by 10 bases and J by 6 bases, leaving 16 bases between them. Germline CDR1 and CDR2: MDHEN and SYDVKM. CDR3 length: 13 amino acids. In DNA, the CDR3 is TGTGCCAACAGGCAGACAGGAATCAATGAGCAGTTCTTC. Translation: CANRQTGINEQFF.

Concerning this clonotype itself: The junction departs from germline at one end; a sequencing error may be responsible. The chain employs TRBV9 and TRBJ2-1, with a weak D call TRBD1 (5 bases). This CDR3 spans 12 amino acids. Germline V gene data show CDR1 as SGDLS and CDR2 as YYNGEE. CDR3 in amino acids: CASSHQGGEHFF. The CDR3 bases are TGTGCCAGCAGCCACCAGGGTGGTGAGCATTTCTTC.

With respect to this clonotype: Possible read error: a much larger clone is one base away. The chain combines TRBV7-9 with TRBJ1-6, with D unresolved. CDR1 is SEHNR and CDR2 is FQNEAQ in the germline V gene (reference sequence). The CDR3 totals 15 residues. The CDR3 sequence: CASILAMGSNSPLHF. The DNA for the CDR3 is TGTGCCAGCATCTTAGCGATGGGCTCGAATTCACCCCTCCACTTT.

This clonotype occurred a few times. The V gene is TRBV12-3 or TRBV12-4, the J gene TRBJ2-7; D gene uncertain. V lost 5 bases to trimming and J lost 4 bases, with 9 bases between them. The CDR3 has 12 residues. The CDR3 here is CASSIAPYEQYF. The CDR3 bases are TGTGCCAGCAGTATTGCCCCGTACGAGCAGTACTTC.

The V and J genes are TRBV5-1 and TRBJ2-1, with D possibly matching TRBD2 (6 bases). The CDR3 loop spans 13 amino acids. V was trimmed by 5 bases and J by 5 bases, leaving 11 bases between them. Germline V gene data show CDR1 as SGHRS and CDR2 as YFSETQ. In DNA, the CDR3 is TGCGCCAGCAGGGAGCGGGCCAACAATGAGCAGTTCTTC. Its translation is CASRERANNEQFF.

The rearrangement uses TRBV7-6 and TRBJ2-5; D not resolved. CDR1 is SGHVS and CDR2 is FNYEAQ in the germline V gene. The CDR3 totals 12 residues. V dropped 5 bases and J dropped 5 bases, with 9 bases sitting between them. The CDR3 reads CASSPRRETQYF. CDR3 coding DNA: TGTGCCAGCAGCCCGAGGCGGGAGACCCAGTACTTC.

J is TRBJ2-5 and V is TRBV11-2; a possible D gene is TRBD2 (6 bases). Germline CDR1 is SGHAT and CDR2 is FQNNGV. Trimming shortened V by 4 bases and J by 3 bases, and 9 bases separated the two germline ends. The CDR3 has 13 amino acids. The CDR3 DNA sequence: TGTGCCAGCAGCTCGGGACTTAAAGAGACCCAGTACTTC. Translation: CASSSGLKETQYF. Full variable domain (outside the CDR3, taken from reference TRBV11-2 and TRBJ2-5): EAGVAQSPRYKIIEKRQSVAFWCNPISGHATLYWYQQILGQGPKLLIQFQNNGVVDDSQLPKDRFSAERLKGVDSTLKIQPAKLEDSAVYLCASSSGLKETQYFGPGTRLLVL.

The gene calls are TRBV29-1 and TRBJ1-2; a possible D gene is TRBD1 (6 bases). Trimming removed 6 bases at V and 7 bases at J, with 12 bases between. The V gene's germline CDR1 is SQVTM and CDR2 ANQGSEA. The CDR3 spans 11 residues. Here the CDR3 reads CSVADSRGYTF. The DNA of the CDR3 is TGCAGCGTCGCGGACAGCCGTGGCTACACCTTC.

This clonotype was counted only a few times. CDR3 nucleotides: TGCAGTGCTAAGGGACAGAGAGCTGGAAACACCATATATTTT. This gives the protein CSAKGQRAGNTIYF. The V gene is TRBV20-1, the J gene TRBJ1-3, with 7 bases aligning to TRBD1. V lost 4 bases to trimming and J lost 2 bases; unmatched junction nucleotides: 5. The CDR3 totals 14 residues. The germline CDR1 and CDR2 sequences are DFQATT and SNEGSKA (reference sequence).

This clonotype was seen a single time. At one end, the junction sequence differs from germline, possibly due to a read error. The rearrangement links TRBV25-1 to TRBJ1-1, with D unresolved. There are 14 residues in the CDR3. CDR1 MGHDK and CDR2 SYGVNS come from the germline V gene. CDR3 in amino acids: CAISESSSPTEAFF. CDR3 nucleotides: TGTGCCATCAGTGAATCTAGCTCTCCCACTGAAGCTTTCTTT.

The chain uses TRBV15 and TRBJ1-5; 9 nucleotides line up with TRBD1. This CDR3 comprises 18 residues. V was pared by 0 bases and J by 4 bases, with 10 bases of the junction left unmatched. The germline CDR1 and CDR2 sequences are LNHNV and YYDKDF (reference sequence). CDR3 in DNA: TGTGCCACCAGCAGAGATCCTCGAAGGACAGGGGTTAATCAGCCCCAGCATTTT. Protein product: CATSRDPRRTGVNQPQHF.

As concerns this clonotype: A clone one base away is much larger, so this may be a read error. V gene TRBV10-2 combines with J gene TRBJ2-3, with 7 bases matching TRBD2. The CDR3 consists of 15 residues. Germline trimming cut 4 bases from V and 4 bases from J; bases unmatched to any gene: 8. CDR1 and CDR2 from the germline V gene are WSHSY and SAAADI. CDR3 DNA sequence: TGCGCCAGCAGTGGGCCAGCGGGACTCGCAGATACGCAGTATTTT. Its translation: CASSGPAGLADTQYF.

The chain couples TRBV5-1 to TRBJ1-2, with D perhaps matching TRBD1 (6 bases). Looked up from germline, CDR1 is SGHRS and CDR2 is YFSETQ. The CDR3 spans 16 residues. V lost 4 bases and J 2 bases, leaving 18 bases between the germline ends. The CDR3 sequence is CASSPHGQRVNYGYTF. CDR3 coding DNA: TGCGCCAGCAGCCCGCATGGACAGAGAGTAAACTATGGCTACACCTTC.

The chain is built from TRBV3-1 and TRBJ2-5; D remains unclear. Looked up from germline, CDR1 is LGHDT and CDR2 is YNNKEL (reference sequence). The CDR3 extends over 14 amino acids. V was cut by 1 base and J by 5 bases, with 11 bases left in between. This CDR3 is CASSQVNYEETQYF. DNA for the CDR3: TGTGCCAGCAGCCAAGTCAACTATGAGGAGACCCAGTACTTC.

This clonotype came up a few times. This chain uses TRBV29-1 with TRBJ1-1, with no clear D. The germline CDR1 and CDR2 sequences are SQVTM and ANQGSEA. The CDR3 extends over 12 amino acids. V gave up 4 bases and J gave up 2 bases, with 8 bases separating them. The CDR3 reads CSVADTNTEAFF. The CDR3 DNA reads as TGCAGCGTTGCCGACACCAACACTGAAGCTTTCTTT.

This clonotype was seen more than once but under ten times. The V gene is TRBV12-5, the J gene TRBJ1-1; D is ambiguous. The CDR3 has 10 amino acids. V was pared by 3 bases and J by 11 bases, with 7 bases between. The germline CDR1 and CDR2 sequences are LGHNT and FRNRAP. The CDR3 is CASGLVGAFF. CDR3 DNA: TGTGCTAGTGGTTTAGTGGGGGCTTTCTTT.

This clonotype came up a few times. This chain connects TRBV23-1 to TRBJ2-7; D is undetermined. TRBV23-1 is known as an ORF, though its function is uncertain. The CDR3 runs to 14 residues. V was pared by 5 bases and J by 0 bases, with 11 bases between. The CDR3: CASSRHSFSYEQYF. The CDR3 DNA sequence: TGCGCCAGCAGTAGACATAGCTTCTCCTACGAGCAGTACTTC.

This clonotype turned up a few times. The chain couples TRBV4-2 to TRBJ2-3; the D gene is possibly TRBD1 (6 bases). The CDR3 loop spans 15 amino acids. CDR1 and CDR2 from the germline V gene are LGHNA and YNFKEQ. Trimming stripped 2 bases from V and 2 bases from J, with 11 bases between. For the CDR3, the DNA is TGTGCCAGCAGCCAAATCCGACAGGACACAGATACGCAGTATTTT. It yields the protein CASSQIRQDTDTQYF.

The chain employs TRBV4-2 and TRBJ2-2, with 9 nucleotides matching TRBD1. With V trimmed by 4 bases and J by 5 bases, 8 bases remained unmatched. There are 16 residues in the CDR3. Germline V gives CDR1 LGHNA, CDR2 YNFKEQ. In DNA form, the CDR3 reads TGTGCCAGCAGCCCACAGGGGGCTAGTAGGACCGGGGAGCTGTTTTTT. Its translation is CASSPQGASRTGELFF.

At least ten counts were recorded for this clonotype. The chain carries TRBV29-1 and TRBJ1-1, with D tentatively TRBD1 (5 bases). Trimming stripped 6 bases from V and 0 bases from J, with 8 bases between. The V gene's germline CDR1 is SQVTM and CDR2 ANQGSEA. The CDR3 sequence is 12 residues long. The CDR3 nucleotides are TGCAGCGTGTGGGGGTTGAACACTGAAGCTTTCTTT. Amino acid sequence: CSVWGLNTEAFF. Full variable domain (outside the CDR3, taken from reference TRBV29-1 and TRBJ1-1): SAVISQKPSRDICQRGTSLTIQCQVDSQVTMMFWYRQQPGQSLTLIATANQGSEATYESGFVIDKFPISRPNLTFSTLTVSNMSPEDSSIYLCSVWGLNTEAFFGQGTRLTVV.

The table lists this clonotype with a few counts. V gene TRBV3-1 combines with J gene TRBJ1-4; no firm D call. From germline, CDR1 is LGHDT and CDR2 YNNKEL (reference sequence). V was trimmed by 4 bases and J by 8 bases, leaving 11 bases between them. The CDR3 is made up of 13 amino acids. Here the CDR3 reads CASSRLSEEKLFF. In DNA form, the CDR3 reads TGTGCCAGCAGCCGCCTGAGTGAGGAAAAACTGTTTTTT.

The chain links TRBV12-3 or TRBV12-4 to TRBJ1-1, with no clear D. CDR3 size: 14 residues. Trimming cost V 5 bases and J 4 bases, with 14 bases left between them. CDR3 coding DNA: TGTGCCAGCAGTATCTTGAGTGGAGGCACTGAAGCTTTCTTT. Protein: CASSILSGGTEAFF.

This clonotype was detected a few times. V and J are TRBV29-1 and TRBJ1-2; a possible D gene is TRBD1 (6 bases). Germline lookup yields CDR1 SQVTM and CDR2 ANQGSEA. The CDR3 sequence is 14 residues long. The germline V and J ends were trimmed by 0 bases and 5 bases, with 13 bases remaining between them. CDR3 residues: CSVEDSFTGYGYTF. The CDR3 coding sequence is TGCAGCGTTGAAGATTCCTTTACAGGGTATGGCTACACCTTC.

Notes on this clonotype: A read error may be the cause here, since a much bigger clone is one base away. This sequence joins TRBV14 and TRBJ1-4; D possibly corresponds to TRBD1 (5 bases). CDR1 and CDR2 from the germline V gene are SGHDN and FVKESK. This CDR3 spans 16 amino acids. CDR3 nucleotide sequence: TGTGCCAGCGGCCAAGATCCCTCTTGGGGGGATGAAAAACTGTTTTTT. Protein sequence: CASGQDPSWGDEKLFF.

V gene TRBV6-2 or TRBV6-3 combines with J gene TRBJ2-1; no firm D call. CDR1 is MNHEY, CDR2 SVGEGT, per germline. V was shortened by 7 bases and J by 6 bases, with 10 bases between the two germline ends. This CDR3 spans 12 amino acids. For the CDR3, the DNA is TGTGCCAGCACCTCCAGGACCAATGAGCAGTTCTTC. It encodes CASTSRTNEQFF.

This chain connects TRBV20-1 to TRBJ1-6, with D hard to call. Trimming left V 3 bases short and J 5 bases short, with 8 bases between. The CDR3 totals 13 residues. The germline V gene encodes CDR1 DFQATT and CDR2 SNEGSKA (reference sequence). The CDR3 loop reads CSASNSHNSPLHF. DNA of the CDR3: TGCAGTGCTAGTAACAGCCATAATTCACCCCTCCACTTT.

This clonotype was picked up a small number of times. The chain carries TRBV24-1 and TRBJ2-2, with D uncertain. Trimming removed 4 bases from V and 10 bases from J, with 9 bases in between. There are 12 residues in the CDR3. Germline lookup yields CDR1 KGHDR and CDR2 SFDVKD. For the CDR3, the DNA is TGTGCCACCAGTGACGGAATATCGGAGCTGTTTTTT. This translates into CATSDGISELFF.

V usage is TRBV12-3 or TRBV12-4 and J usage is TRBJ2-1; the match to TRBD2 covers 7 bases. V gave up 7 bases and J gave up 4 bases; unmatched junction bases: 10. This CDR3 comprises 15 residues. The CDR3 DNA follows: TGTGCCAGCACATTCGAGGCTAGCGGTTACAATGAGCAGTTCTTC. Translation: CASTFEASGYNEQFF.

This clonotype was counted only a few times. The rearrangement uses TRBV20-1 and TRBJ1-5, with 9 nucleotides matching TRBD1. Germline-derived CDR1 and CDR2 are DFQATT and SNEGSKA (reference sequence). The CDR3 is made up of 13 amino acids. With 5 bases clipped from V and 6 bases from J, the junction kept 5 bases outside the gene matches. The CDR3 sequence: CSAGQGLGQPQHF. The CDR3 DNA reads TGCAGTGCTGGACAGGGGCTTGGTCAGCCCCAGCATTTT.